Below are 23 T cell receptor beta chains sequenced from a single sample in a study of Tregs in tolerant kidney transplant recipients. Assay: immunoSEQ multiplex PCR; the TCRdb copy retains only in-frame clones and omits some. The sample records around 120,000 clones, around 91% being singletons. Sequenced input: CD4+ T cells from blood. These receptors were taken from a human donor in good health.

The V and J genes are TRBV5-1 and TRBJ2-1; the D is unclear. V was pared by 2 bases and J by 2 bases, with 8 bases between. This CDR3 is 14 amino acids long. CDR1 SGHRS and CDR2 YFSETQ come from the germline V gene. CDR3 region: CASSFVPTYNEQFF. CDR3 coding DNA: TGCGCCAGCAGCTTTGTCCCGACCTACAATGAGCAGTTCTTC.

The V and J genes are TRBV5-1 and TRBJ2-7; 12 bases align to TRBD2. CDR3 length equals 15 residues. The V and J ends lost 5 bases and 2 bases, in that order; junction bases with no gene match: 5. Germline V gene sequence: CDR1 SGHRS, CDR2 YFSETQ. CDR3 loop: CASRPGLAGTYEQYF. The CDR3 nucleotides are TGCGCCAGCAGACCCGGACTAGCGGGAACCTACGAGCAGTACTTC. Looking up the rest from reference TRBV5-1 and TRBJ2-7 gives the full variable domain: KAGVTQTPRYLIKTRGQQVTLSCSPISGHRSVSWYQQTPGQGLQFLFEYFSETQRNKGNFPGRFSGRQFSNSRSEMNVSTLELGDSALYLCASRPGLAGTYEQYFGPGTRLTVT.

This clone was detected once. This chain uses TRBV11-3 with TRBJ2-3; the D gene is possibly TRBD2 (6 bases). CDR3 length: 15 residues. Germline V gene data show CDR1 as SGHNT and CDR2 as YENEEA. The V gene lost 5 bases and the J gene lost 1 base, with 13 bases spanning the gap. CDR3 sequence reads: CASSHGGTRTDTQYF. The CDR3 DNA reads as TGTGCCAGCAGCCACGGGGGAACCCGCACAGATACGCAGTATTTT.

The chain has TRBV19 and TRBJ1-2; no reliable D call. CDR3 length: 12 amino acids. Trimming pared 5 bases from V and 7 bases from J, leaving 11 bases between. In germline, CDR1 is LNHDA, CDR2 SQIVND (reference sequence). The CDR3 spells CASSLRTSGYTF. DNA of the CDR3: TGTGCCAGTAGTCTTAGGACGTCTGGCTACACCTTC.

There are a few counts of this clone. The chain recombines TRBV6-1 with TRBJ1-2; tentatively, D is TRBD1 (5 bases). Germline V gene sequence: CDR1 MNHNS, CDR2 SASEGT. Trimming cost V 4 bases and J 6 bases, with 24 bases left between them. This CDR3 has 17 residues. The CDR3 DNA reads TGTGCCAGCAGTGGGGGGTGGACTCACAACATTCAACATGGCTACACCTTC. This gives the protein CASSGGWTHNIQHGYTF.

The V gene is TRBV30, the J gene TRBJ2-7; D may be TRBD1 (6 bases). V lost 4 bases and J 2 bases, leaving 18 bases between the germline ends. The V gene's germline CDR1 is GTSNPN and CDR2 SVGIG (reference sequence). The CDR3 length is 15 residues. The CDR3 loop reads CAWNPQGKPPYEQYF. The CDR3 bases are TGTGCCTGGAATCCTCAGGGGAAACCTCCCTACGAGCAGTACTTC.

CDR3 residues: CASSQRRTVNQPQHF. The CDR3 DNA sequence: TGTGCCAGTAGCCAACGTCGGACCGTTAATCAGCCCCAGCATTTT. The J gene is TRBJ1-5, the V gene TRBV19; no clear D. The CDR3 contains 15 residues. CDR1 is LNHDA and CDR2 is SQIVND in the germline V gene (reference sequence). V was pared by 6 bases and J by 4 bases, with 16 bases between.

This clone occurred a few times. The J gene is TRBJ1-1, the V gene TRBV7-8; D gene uncertain. CDR3 length: 14 residues. Germline CDR1 reads SGHVS; CDR2 reads FQNEAQ. V dropped 1 base and J dropped 0 bases, with 6 bases sitting between them. The DNA of the CDR3 is TGTGCCAGCAGCTTAGAGTTCTTGAACACTGAAGCTTTCTTT. As protein: CASSLEFLNTEAFF.

As for this clone: Relative to the germline gene, one junction end is altered; a read error may explain this. This chain links TRBV10-1 with TRBJ1-5; unclear D gene. CDR3 size: 11 residues. Germline values: CDR1 WNHNN, CDR2 SYGVQD (reference sequence). CDR3 DNA: TGCGCCAGCAGCCAGACAATCCCTCATCCCTTT. This gives the protein CASSQTIPHPF.

This rearrangement joins TRBV11-1 to TRBJ1-5; possibly TRBD1 for D (5 bases). V gave up 1 base and J gave up 2 bases, with 6 bases separating them. Germline CDR1 reads SGHAT; CDR2 reads FQDESV (reference sequence). This CDR3 comprises 14 residues. The CDR3 spells CASSLGGGNQPQHF. DNA of the CDR3: TGTGCCAGCAGCTTAGGGGGGGGCAATCAGCCCCAGCATTTT.

V and J are TRBV4-2 and TRBJ1-1, with D perhaps matching TRBD1 (6 bases). V lost 3 bases, J lost 0 bases, and 17 bases lay in between. This CDR3 has 17 residues. CDR1 LGHNA and CDR2 YNFKEQ come from the germline V gene. The CDR3 region is CASSHALPRGMNTEAFF. DNA for the CDR3: TGTGCCAGCAGCCATGCGCTCCCCAGGGGTATGAACACTGAAGCTTTCTTT.

The chain recombines TRBV9 with TRBJ2-2; D remains ambiguous. The germline V gene encodes CDR1 SGDLS and CDR2 YYNGEE. V shed 0 bases and J shed 7 bases, with 13 bases lying between them. CDR3 length equals 15 residues. CDR3 region: CASSVDPTDRGELFF. As DNA, the CDR3 is TGTGCCAGCAGCGTAGACCCGACGGACCGCGGGGAGCTGTTTTTT.

The genes are TRBV7-2 and TRBJ1-1, with a tentative D call TRBD1 (6 bases). Germline V gene sequence: CDR1 SGHTA, CDR2 FQGNSA. CDR3 length: 13 amino acids. Trimming stripped 5 bases from V and 3 bases from J, with 10 bases between. In DNA, the CDR3 is TGTGCCAGCAGCGAACAGGGTTACACTGAAGCTTTCTTT. Its protein is CASSEQGYTEAFF.

The rearrangement uses TRBV5-1 and TRBJ1-6; D unresolved. Germline V gene lookup returns CDR1 SGHRS and CDR2 YFSETQ. V lost 1 base, J lost 8 bases, and 16 bases lay in between. The CDR3 runs to 16 residues. CDR3 region: CASSLTASSRDSPLHF. In DNA, the CDR3 is TGCGCCAGCAGCTTGACAGCTTCATCTCGGGATTCACCCCTCCACTTT.

CDR3 region: CASRASGGAGTQYF. The CDR3 coding sequence is TGTGCCAGCAGGGCTAGCGGGGGGGCGGGTACGCAGTATTTT. V and J are TRBV27 and TRBJ2-3; TRBD2 matches 12 bases. The CDR3 is 14 amino acids. J was trimmed by 8 bases and V by 6 bases; bases with no gene match: 6. Germline V lookup: CDR1 MNHEY, CDR2 SMNVEV (reference sequence).

This sequence joins TRBV5-4 and TRBJ2-7, with 14 bases identical to TRBD2. This CDR3 is built from 14 residues. Trimming at V came to 7 bases and at J to 7 bases, leaving 7 bases not matched to a gene. Per the germline V gene, CDR1 is SGHNT and CDR2 is YYREEE (reference sequence). In nucleotides, the CDR3 is TGTGCCAGCTCCCCGGGACTAGCGGGAGTAGAGCAGTACTTC. Its translation: CASSPGLAGVEQYF.

This rearrangement joins TRBV7-8 to TRBJ1-5; the D gene is possibly TRBD1 (5 bases). Trimming left V 4 bases short and J 1 base short, with 11 bases between. The CDR3 contains 15 residues. The germline gives CDR1 SGHVS, CDR2 FQNEAQ. The CDR3 DNA sequence: TGTGCCAGCAGCTCCAATCGGGACAGCAATCAGCCCCAGCATTTT. Translated, it gives CASSSNRDSNQPQHF.

The chain uses TRBV30 and TRBJ1-2; D possibly corresponds to TRBD1 (5 bases). Germline V CDR1 and CDR2: GTSNPN, SVGIG (reference sequence). CDR3 length equals 14 residues. Trimming removed 0 bases at V and 4 bases at J, with 12 bases between. CDR3 region: CAWSVHRSIYGYTF. CDR3 coding DNA: TGTGCCTGGAGTGTACACAGGTCCATCTATGGCTACACCTTC.

The V and J genes are TRBV2 and TRBJ2-5; possibly TRBD1 for D (6 bases). The closer fit of TRBJ2-7 to the DNA end suggests the J call may be wrong. The germline V gene has CDR1 SNHLY and CDR2 FYNNEI. The CDR3 consists of 12 residues. This chain's CDR3 is CASGGRAYEQYF. The CDR3 coding sequence is TGTGCCAGCGGGGGCCGGGCCTACGAGCAGTACTTC.

The chain employs TRBV5-1 and TRBJ2-2; D perhaps matches TRBD1 (7 bases). V gave up 5 bases and J gave up 0 bases, with 11 bases separating them. The CDR3 has 15 amino acids. Germline V gives CDR1 SGHRS, CDR2 YFSETQ. CDR3 in DNA: TGCGCCAGCAGGCGGGACAGCGCGAACACCGGGGAGCTGTTTTTT. Its protein is CASRRDSANTGELFF.

The chain couples TRBV19 to TRBJ1-1; 7 bases are a match to TRBD1. Germline V gene sequence: CDR1 LNHDA, CDR2 SQIVND (reference sequence). This CDR3 is 16 amino acids long. The V gene end was trimmed by 2 bases and the J gene end by 7 bases; junction bases not matched to a gene: 13. CDR3 residues: CASSIRDSLPASEAFF. In DNA form, the CDR3 reads TGTGCCAGTAGTATAAGGGACAGCCTTCCGGCAAGTGAAGCTTTCTTT.

The chain is built from TRBV2 and TRBJ2-3, with D possibly TRBD2 on 6 matching bases. The CDR3 totals 14 residues. V dropped 4 bases and J dropped 0 bases, with 8 bases sitting between them. CDR1 SNHLY and CDR2 FYNNEI come from the germline V gene. The CDR3 nucleotides read TGTGCCAGCAGTGCTAGCGCGAGCACAGATACGCAGTATTTT. Its translation is CASSASASTDTQYF.

The rearrangement links TRBV5-1 to TRBJ2-5; D is undetermined. The germline gives CDR1 SGHRS, CDR2 YFSETQ. This CDR3 has 13 amino acids. V was shortened by 4 bases and J by 5 bases, with 12 bases between the two germline ends. Here the CDR3 reads CASSPHFRETQYF. The DNA of the CDR3 is TGCGCCAGCAGCCCGCATTTCCGGGAGACCCAGTACTTC.